This is a list of T cell receptor beta chains from one sample in a study of T cells after yellow fever vaccination. TCRdb itself ran the 5' RACE reads through MiXCR, one entry per CDR3 protein. Among around 310,000 distinct CDR3 sequences, 8.7% were seen once, and the ten largest hold about a sixth. This specimen was PBMCs, taken on the day of the first yellow fever vaccination. The origin of the receptors is a man aged 18 to 30 who received the YFV17D yellow fever vaccine. Both conserved end residues are part of each CDR3. D genes are given only for firm matches. Clone size is shown for a subset of rows, as once, few, many or a class of expanded clone.

. | TRBJ2-5 | few | TRBV7-9 | TGTGCCGGCAGGGCTCAAGCGGAGACCCAGTACTTC | CAGRAQAETQYF
TRBD2 | TRBJ2-5 | . | TRBV7-6 | TGTGCCAGCAGCCCCCAAGCGGGGGTAGGTCGTGAGACCCAGTACTTC | CASSPQAGVGRETQYF
TRBD1 | TRBJ2-3 | . | TRBV11-2 | TGTGCCAGCAGCTCTCCCAGGGGGTTACATACGCAGTATTTT | CASSSPRGLHTQYF
. | TRBJ2-3 | many | TRBV5-1 | TGCGCCAGCAGCACAGGACTACCCGGTGATACGCAGTATTTT | CASSTGLPGDTQYF
. | TRBJ2-5 | many | TRBV12-3/TRBV12-4 | TGTGCCAGCTCACCGACCGGGTACCAAGAGACCCAGTACTTC | CASSPTGYQETQYF
. | TRBJ2-2 | . | TRBV24-1 | TGTGCCACCAGTGATCTGGCGGGGGAGCTGTTTTTT | CATSDLAGELFF
. | TRBJ1-5 | few | TRBV18 | TGTGCCAGCTCACCAATCGGAGGGGACAATCAGCCCCAGCATTTT | CASSPIGGDNQPQHF
. | TRBJ1-5 | few | TRBV28 | TGTGCCAGCAGGTACACAAGCAATCAGCCCCAGCATTTT | CASRYTSNQPQHF
. | TRBJ2-1 | . | TRBV7-9 | TGTGCCAGCAGCTTTAACCGCGGGGGCTCCTCCCAGAATGAGCAGTTCTTC | CASSFNRGGSSQNEQFF
. | TRBJ1-1 | . | TRBV3-1 | TGTGCCAGCAGCCAAGATCCTCCGTACCGGTATTTCTTT | CASSQDPPYRYFF
. | TRBJ1-6 | few | TRBV7-9 | TGTGCCAGCAGCTTAGCGCTAAGGGGATCACCCCTCCACTTT | CASSLALRGSPLHF
. | TRBJ1-6 | few | TRBV6-5 | TGTGCCAGCAGTTATACTCGCCGTCCGGGATCACCCCTCCACTTT | CASSYTRRPGSPLHF
TRBD1 | TRBJ2-1 | . | TRBV11-2 | TGTGCCAGCAGCTTAGACTGGACAGGGGCCTACAATGAGCAGTTCTTC | CASSLDWTGAYNEQFF
TRBD1 | TRBJ1-2 | . | TRBV4-3 | TGCGCCAGCAGACGAGGGCCGGGACAGGGTAATGGCTACACCTTC | CASRRGPGQGNGYTF
TRBD2 | TRBJ2-4 | many | TRBV6-1 | TGTGCCAGCAGTCATACTAGCGGAGGGCCCTTTCGAAACATTCAGTACTTC | CASSHTSGGPFRNIQYF
TRBD1 | TRBJ2-2 | . | TRBV5-5 | TGTGCCACCAGCTTGGACAGGGGGGGCACCGGGGAGCTGTTTTTT | CATSLDRGGTGELFF
TRBD2 | TRBJ2-3 | few | TRBV5-1 | TGCGCCAGCACGGGTAGCGGGGGCCTCGATACCACAGATACGCAGTATTTT | CASTGSGGLDTTDTQYF
. | TRBJ2-4 | . | TRBV4-1 | TGCGCCAGCGGCCAAGAGGCCAAAAACATTCAGTACTTC | CASGQEAKNIQYF
. | TRBJ2-1 | many | TRBV4-1 | TGCGCCAGCAGCCAAGATCTCTCGGATGAGCAGTTCTTC | CASSQDLSDEQFF
TRBD1 | TRBJ1-5 | many | TRBV27 | TGTGCCAGCAGAGGGCAGGGGGGGAATCAGCCCCAGCATTTT | CASRGQGGNQPQHF
. | TRBJ2-2 | . | TRBV7-6 | TGTGCCAGCAGCTTAGCGGGGGGGCCGTCCGGGGAGCTGTTTTTT | CASSLAGGPSGELFF
. | TRBJ2-5 | . | TRBV7-2 | TGTGCCAGCAGCTTAGAACCCCGAGGAGAGACCCAGTACTTC | CASSLEPRGETQYF
TRBD1 | TRBJ2-4 | few | TRBV5-1 | TGCGCCAGCAGTGGACAGGGCCAAAACATTCAGTACTTC | CASSGQGQNIQYF
. | TRBJ2-7 | few | TRBV3-1 | TGTGCCAGCAGCCAAGATCTCGGGGAGCAGTACTTC | CASSQDLGEQYF
. | TRBJ2-3 | many | TRBV27 | TGTGCCAGCAGTTTGCATGGCGCCATCCCGGGACTAGATACGCAGTATTTT | CASSLHGAIPGLDTQYF
. | TRBJ2-1 | few | TRBV20-1 | TGCAGTGCCCAAGGGGGGGGGGCCTACAATGAGCAGTTCTTC | CSAQGGGAYNEQFF
. | TRBJ1-2 | few | TRBV29-1 | TGCAGCGTTGACAGGGGCTATGGCTACACCTTC | CSVDRGYGYTF
TRBD1 | TRBJ2-1 | . | TRBV19 | TGTGCCAGTAGTATCCTACCGGGACAGGGGGTCAATGAGCAGTTCTTC | CASSILPGQGVNEQFF
TRBD1 | TRBJ2-5 | few | TRBV2 | TGTGCCAGCACTCATTGGACAGGGCAAGAGACCCAGTACTTC | CASTHWTGQETQYF
TRBD1 | TRBJ1-2 | few | TRBV14 | TGTGCCAGCAGCGCTACAGGGGCGAGTGGCTACACCTTC | CASSATGASGYTF
TRBD1 | TRBJ2-3 | . | TRBV7-3 | TGTGCCAGCAGCTTTACAGGGGAAGGAGATACGCAGTATTTT | CASSFTGEGDTQYF
TRBD2 | TRBJ2-7 | many | TRBV7-2 | TGTGCCAGCAGTCCACTAGCGGGGGGAGAGCAGTACTTC | CASSPLAGGEQYF
. | TRBJ2-3 | . | TRBV9 | TGTGCCAGCAGCGGTTCCCTTGGGTCCTGGGGAGATACGCAGTATTTT | CASSGSLGSWGDTQYF
TRBD1 | TRBJ1-1 | few | TRBV5-1 | TGCGCCAGCAGCTTGGTTTCAGGGGGTCTGAACACTGAAGCTTTCTTT | CASSLVSGGLNTEAFF
. | TRBJ2-1 | few | TRBV5-4 | TGTGCCAGCACCTTGAACGTCAATGAGCAGTTCTTC | CASTLNVNEQFF
. | TRBJ2-1 | few | TRBV5-1 | TGCGCCAGCAGCTTGCAAGGGACCAGTGAGCAGTTCTTC | CASSLQGTSEQFF
. | TRBJ2-5 | few | TRBV5-1 | TGCGCCAGCAGCTTGGTGGGCACCCGACAAGAGACCCAGTACTTC | CASSLVGTRQETQYF
. | TRBJ2-5 | few | TRBV5-1 | TGCGCCAGCAGCTTGGGTCCTGCGGGATCCCGAGAGACCCAGTACTTC | CASSLGPAGSRETQYF
. | TRBJ2-2 | few | TRBV7-2 | TGTGCCAGCAGCTTAGGTCTTACTAGCGGGGAGCTGTTTTTT | CASSLGLTSGELFF
TRBD2 | TRBJ2-1 | few | TRBV7-9 | TGTGCCAGCAGCTTCGCGACTAGCCGGTACAATGAGCAGTTCTTC | CASSFATSRYNEQFF
. | TRBJ2-4 | . | TRBV12-3/TRBV12-4 | TGTGCCAGCAGTCCCGACAGGAGGCAGGAAAACATTCAGTACTTC | CASSPDRRQENIQYF
. | TRBJ2-4 | . | TRBV5-5 | TGTGCCAGCAGCTCCTTCAGGGAAGCCAAAAACATTCAGTACTTC | CASSSFREAKNIQYF
TRBD1 | TRBJ2-5 | . | TRBV5-1 | TGCGCCAGCAGCTTGGGCCAGGGGGACGGGGAGACCCAGTACTTC | CASSLGQGDGETQYF
. | TRBJ2-7 | . | TRBV9 | TGTGCCAGCAGCCCTCGGGACACCCTTGATCAGCAGTACTTC | CASSPRDTLDQQYF
TRBD1 | TRBJ1-1 | . | TRBV25-1 | TGTGCCAGCAGTGAATCAGGGGGCACTGAAGCTTTCTTT | CASSESGGTEAFF
. | TRBJ1-1 | few | TRBV7-9 | TGTGCCAGCAGCTTAGTAGGGGTGGAGGGCACTGAAGCTTTCTTT | CASSLVGVEGTEAFF
TRBD2 | TRBJ2-5 | few | TRBV5-1 | TGCGCCAGCAGCTTGATAGCGGGGGTAGAGACCCAGTACTTC | CASSLIAGVETQYF
. | TRBJ2-3 | . | TRBV4-2 | TGTGCCAGCAGCCATCCCCCGGGTTCCGGGGGCGTCACAGATACGCAGTATTTT | CASSHPPGSGGVTDTQYF
. | TRBJ2-3 | few | TRBV6-1 | TGTGCCAGCAGCCCGCGCCGGCGGGGCCCTAGCACAGATACGCAGTATTTT | CASSPRRRGPSTDTQYF
TRBD2 | TRBJ2-1 | few | TRBV14 | TGTGCCAGCAGCCTTAGCGGGGGGAGGGTCAATGAGCAGTTCTTC | CASSLSGGRVNEQFF
. | TRBJ1-3 | . | TRBV6-2/TRBV6-3 | TGTGCCAGCGGAGCTCCCTTTGTTGGAAACACCATATATTTT | CASGAPFVGNTIYF
TRBD1 | TRBJ1-5 | . | TRBV6-2/TRBV6-3 | TGTGCCAGCAGTCTTCAGGGGGGTCCCTATAGCAATCAGCCCCAGCATTTT | CASSLQGGPYSNQPQHF
. | TRBJ1-1 | few | TRBV5-1 | TGCGCCAGCAGCACCGGGACCGACACTGAAGCTTTCTTT | CASSTGTDTEAFF